The clone carrying this TCR beta chain was picked up a small number of times. This sample is drawn from a study of metastatic and nonmetastatic thyroid tumors. TCRdb re-analyzed the PCR reads using MiXCR. This table has roughly 29,000 clones, roughly 19% appearing once. Trimming shortened V by 10 bases and J by 0 bases, and 13 bases separated the two germline ends. The CDR3 has 13 residues. The germline V gene encodes CDR1 MNHNS and CDR2 SASEGT. Patients underwent thyroid surgery, and none had received any treatment before it. The chain is built from TRBV6-1 and TRBJ2-7; a possible D gene is TRBD1 (6 bases). The specimen was blood. This clonotype was obtained from a female donor with papillary thyroid cancer or a benign thyroid nodule (not recorded which). Some clones in this sample may be carry-over from other donors' samples. CDR3 nucleotide sequence: TGTGCCACCAGGACAGCTAACTCCTACGAGCAGTACTTC. This gives the protein CATRTANSYEQYF.